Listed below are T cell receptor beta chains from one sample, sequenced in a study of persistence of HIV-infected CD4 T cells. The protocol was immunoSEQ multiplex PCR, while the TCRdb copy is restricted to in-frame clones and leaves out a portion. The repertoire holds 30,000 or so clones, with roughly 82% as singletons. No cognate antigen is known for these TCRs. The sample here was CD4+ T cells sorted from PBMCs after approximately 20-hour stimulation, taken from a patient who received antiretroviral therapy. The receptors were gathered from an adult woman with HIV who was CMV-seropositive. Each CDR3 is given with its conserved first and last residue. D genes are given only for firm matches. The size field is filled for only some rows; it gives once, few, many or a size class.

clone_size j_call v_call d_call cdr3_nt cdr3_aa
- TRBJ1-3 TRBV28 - TGTGCCAGCAGTTTGGTAGCTGGAAACACCATATATTTT CASSLVAGNTIYF
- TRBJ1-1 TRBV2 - TGTGCCAGCAGACGGGGCGAGGGACGGAGGGAAGCTTTCTTT CASRRGEGRREAFF
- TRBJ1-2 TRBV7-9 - TGTGCCAGCAGCTTAGCCGGAACAGGGTCGGCTCTATATGGCTACACCTTC CASSLAGTGSALYGYTF
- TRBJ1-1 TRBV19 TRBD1 TGTGCCACCGAGGGACAGCAGAACACTGAAGCTTTCTTT CATEGQQNTEAFF
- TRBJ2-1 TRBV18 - TGTGCCAGCTCACTCCGAACTTCAGACAATGAGCAGTTCTTC CASSLRTSDNEQFF
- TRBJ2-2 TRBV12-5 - TGTGCTAGTGGTTTGTCCCGGGAGCTGTTTTTT CASGLSRELFF
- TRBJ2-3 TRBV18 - TGTGCCAGCTTGTCCCAAAGCACAGATACGCAGTATTTT CASLSQSTDTQYF
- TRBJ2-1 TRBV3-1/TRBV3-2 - TGTGCCAGCGAACAAACAGGTGGGACTCCCCGGCAGTTCTTC CASEQTGGTPRQFF
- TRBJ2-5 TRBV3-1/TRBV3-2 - TGTGCCAGCAGCCAATCTACCCAGTACTTC CASSQSTQYF
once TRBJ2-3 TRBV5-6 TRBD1 TGTGCCAGCAGCTCGACGGGGACAGTTACGCAGTATTTT CASSSTGTVTQYF
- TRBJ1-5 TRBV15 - TGTGCCACCAGCAGAGAAAGGCGGGGTGATCAGCCCCAGCATTTT CATSRERRGDQPQHF
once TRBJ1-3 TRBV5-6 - TGTGCCAGCAGCATCGCTTCTGGAAACACCATATATTTT CASSIASGNTIYF
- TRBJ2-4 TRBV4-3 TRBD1 TGCGCCAGCAGCCAAGAACGAGGGACAGACCTAGCCAAAAACATTCAGTACTTC CASSQERGTDLAKNIQYF
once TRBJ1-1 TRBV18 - TGTGCCAGCTCACCCGTCTCGGGACAGAACACTGAAGCTTTCTTT CASSPVSGQNTEAFF
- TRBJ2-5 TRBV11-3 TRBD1 TGTGCCAGCAGCTTAGACCTAGACAGGGGGCAGATCCAAGAGACCCAGTACTTC CASSLDLDRGQIQETQYF
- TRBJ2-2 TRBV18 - TGTGCCAGCTCACCAGCCAGCCTCACCGGGGAGCTGTTTTTT CASSPASLTGELFF
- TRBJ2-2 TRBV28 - TGTGCCAGCAGTCCCGGGACGACCGGGGAGCTGTTTTTT CASSPGTTGELFF
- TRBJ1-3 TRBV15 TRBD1 TGTGCCACCAGCAGAGATCTAGGGGGCGCATGGTCCTCTGGAAACACCATATATTTT CATSRDLGGAWSSGNTIYF
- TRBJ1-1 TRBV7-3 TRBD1 TGTGCCAGCACCCGGGACAGGGAAAGCACTGAAGCTTTCTTT CASTRDRESTEAFF
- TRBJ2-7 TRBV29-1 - TGCAGCGTTCAACGCGGACAGTCCCACGAGCAGTACTTC CSVQRGQSHEQYF
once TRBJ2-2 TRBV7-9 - TGTGCCAGCAGCCCCCCCGGGACCGCGAACACCGGGGAGCTGTTTTTT CASSPPGTANTGELFF
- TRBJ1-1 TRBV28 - TGTGCCAGCAGTTTATCTGATGAAGCTTTCTTT CASSLSDEAFF
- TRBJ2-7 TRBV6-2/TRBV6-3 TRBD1 TGTGCCAGCAGTTACAGGCGCAGGGACAGGGGGACCTACGAGCAGTACTTC CASSYRRRDRGTYEQYF
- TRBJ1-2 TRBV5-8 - TGTGCCAGCAGCTCGGGTTATAGCTACACCTTC CASSSGYSYTF
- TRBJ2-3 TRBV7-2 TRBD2 TGTGCCAGCAGCGCCTGGACTAGCGGGAGGAAGTTGGATACGCAGTATTTT CASSAWTSGRKLDTQYF
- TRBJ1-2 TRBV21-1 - TGTGCCAGGGGAGGGGGACAGGTGAACTATGGCTACACCTTC CARGGGQVNYGYTF
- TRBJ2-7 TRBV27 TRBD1 TGTGCCAGCAGTATAGGGGTCGGACAGGGTGTAAGCGAGCAGTACTTC CASSIGVGQGVSEQYF
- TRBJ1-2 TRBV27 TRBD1 TGTGCCAGCAGTTCAGGACAGGGCCTCAACTATGGCTACACCTTC CASSSGQGLNYGYTF
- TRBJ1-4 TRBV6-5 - TGTGCCAGCAGTCCCCGGGTCGTTAATGAAAAACTGTTTTTT CASSPRVVNEKLFF
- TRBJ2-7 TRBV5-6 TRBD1 TGTGCCAGCAGCTTGGTCTTTGCAGGGCAGGGGGCGCGGGACGAGCAGTACTTC CASSLVFAGQGARDEQYF
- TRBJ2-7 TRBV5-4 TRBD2 TGTGCCAGCAGCTTAGGGACTAGCGGGATCCCCAGACCCTACGAGCAGTACTTC CASSLGTSGIPRPYEQYF
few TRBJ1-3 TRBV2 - TGTGCCAGCAGGAGGGAATACCTCTCTGGAAACACCATATATTTT CASRREYLSGNTIYF
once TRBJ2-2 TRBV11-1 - TGTGCCAGCAGCTCGACAGCGAACACCGGGGAGCTGTTTTTT CASSSTANTGELFF
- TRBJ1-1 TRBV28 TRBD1 TGTGCCAGTGTGACAGGGGGTCGCCGGAGGACTGAAGCTTTCTTT CASVTGGRRRTEAFF
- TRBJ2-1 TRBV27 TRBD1 TGTGCCAGCACCCGGCCCGGACAGGGGGACGGTGAGCAGTTCTTC CASTRPGQGDGEQFF
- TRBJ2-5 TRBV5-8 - TGTGCCAGCAGCTCCTTTGGGACTCAACCGGGGGAGACCCAGTACTTC CASSSFGTQPGETQYF
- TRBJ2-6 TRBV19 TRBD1 TGTGCCAGTAGTAAGAAGTCCCGGGACAGGGGCTTCTCTGGGGCCAACGTCCTGACTTTC CASSKKSRDRGFSGANVLTF
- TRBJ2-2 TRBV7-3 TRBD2 TGTGCCAGCAGGACAGCGGGGGCGAACACCGGGGAGCTGTTTTTT CASRTAGANTGELFF
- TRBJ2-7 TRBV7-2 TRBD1 TGTGCCAGCAGCTTGGGACAGGGGACTTCCTACGAGCAGTACTTC CASSLGQGTSYEQYF